This TCR beta chain was found in a study of T cell responses to AZD1222 COVID-19 vaccine (dated by TCRdb to the early 2020s). Study-level background: A total of about 240 trial participants underwent TCR sequencing, of whom 207 received two doses of AZD1222 and some 25 received two doses of the MenACWY control vaccine. Trial participants were enrolled by age into 18-55, 56-69 and 70-plus year subgroups, with approximately 150, 30 and 60 TCR-sequenced participants respectively.

The sample's time point, from its label and the paper: about 28 days (+/-7) after the second vaccine dose. AZD1222 recipients with second doses at about 4 weeks or about 12 weeks were pooled, because spike-specific TCR depth and breadth did not differ between schedules. The vaccinee samples were drawn from two UK trials, COV001 and COV002, one of which was a single-blind randomized controlled phase 2/3 trial testing AZD1222 (ChAdOx1 nCoV-19) in healthy adults. Trial participant PBMC samples were collected at day 0 and day 28 after the second dose for TCRbeta chain sequencing. V is shortened by 6 bases, J by 2 bases, and the region joining them spans 16 bases. From its cysteine to its phenylalanine, the CDR3 spans 16 amino acids. Only the CDR3 region is kept as DNA, spanning 48 bases read in frame from base 1. Per the germline V gene, KGHDR is the CDR1 and SFDVKD is the CDR2. Concerning this clone: Its antigen specificity is not known. No much larger clonotype is one base removed from it; base qualities were not supplied.

General study outcomes and caveats: CD4 TCRs associated with the vaccine covered the entire spike protein, and the dominant responses were in regions 160-218 and 743-854. In the small 56-69-year group, the increase in depth fell short of significance, most likely because of low power. Epitopes outside the regions mutated in the B.1.351 and B.1.1.7 variants were reportedly recognized by nearly half of the unique spike-specific TCRs. Conclusions about previously exposed vaccinees are limited because only six or seven AZD1222 recipients were SARS-CoV-2 seropositive at baseline. After two AZD1222 doses, spike-specific TCR breadth and depth were significantly higher than at day 0 and than in MenACWY recipients. Because no day 14 peak-response samples were available, the repertoires could be characterized only after the peak T cell response. Participants were mostly white British and included more females than males, and it was suggested by the authors that clonal diversity may have been underestimated.

The CDR3 regions of human TCRbeta chains were analyzed by immunosequencing. The study's processing was this. Repertoire TCRs were matched against a reference library of SARS-CoV-2-specific TCRs generated with the MIRA antigen-specificity platform. Breadth was defined as the fraction of unique TCRs that were SARS-CoV-2-associated, and depth was defined as the fraction of total T cells that were SARS-CoV-2-associated. Using the MIRA data, each spike-specific TCR was assigned both to the spike region to which the TCR was reactive and to a CD4 or CD8 class. Log10-transformed breadth and depth values were compared by one-way ANOVA with Sidak's multiple comparisons tests. TCRdb stores this immuneACCESS table with in-frame sequences only. Part of the clones is absent; in the studies checked, under half of the shortfall reflects unresolved V genes, and no reason is known for the rest. V, J and clone size are taken as reported in that table, and D and trimming were inferred from the DNA itself. Counted in this sample were 90,000 to 150,000 clones; about nine tenths of them appeared once. Of the sample, around 2.6% is held by the ten largest clones.

The sequencing here drew on peripheral blood, taken 28 days after the second AZD1222 dose. Recombination joined TRBV24-1 with TRBJ2-1; a weak D assignment points to TRBD2 (5 bases agree). This receptor was obtained from an adult who received the AZD1222 COVID-19 vaccine. The nucleotide sequence reads TGTGCCACCAGTTCCGGGCTAAACGGGGCCTACAATGAGCAGTTCTTC. It is translated as CATSSGLNGAYNEQFF.